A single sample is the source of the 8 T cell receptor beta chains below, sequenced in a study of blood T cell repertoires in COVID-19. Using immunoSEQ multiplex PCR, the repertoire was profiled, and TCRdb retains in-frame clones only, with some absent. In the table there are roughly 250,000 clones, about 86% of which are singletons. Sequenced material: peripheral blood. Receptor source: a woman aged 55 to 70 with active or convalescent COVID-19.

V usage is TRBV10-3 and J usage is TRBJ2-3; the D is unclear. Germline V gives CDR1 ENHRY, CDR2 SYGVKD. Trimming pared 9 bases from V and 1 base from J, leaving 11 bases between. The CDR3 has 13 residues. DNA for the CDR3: TGTGCCATTTTGCTTCAGGGCACAGATACGCAGTATTTT. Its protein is CAILLQGTDTQYF.

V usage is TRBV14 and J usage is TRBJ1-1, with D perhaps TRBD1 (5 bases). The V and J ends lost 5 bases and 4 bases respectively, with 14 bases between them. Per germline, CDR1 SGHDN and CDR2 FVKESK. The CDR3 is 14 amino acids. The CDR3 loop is CASSFAGETTEAFF. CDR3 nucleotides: TGTGCCAGCAGCTTCGCGGGGGAGACCACTGAAGCTTTCTTT.

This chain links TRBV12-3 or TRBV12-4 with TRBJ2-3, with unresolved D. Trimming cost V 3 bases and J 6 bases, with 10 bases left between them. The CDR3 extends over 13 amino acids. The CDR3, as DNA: TGTGCCAGCAGTTTGGTTCCTCGGGATACGCAGTATTTT. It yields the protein CASSLVPRDTQYF.

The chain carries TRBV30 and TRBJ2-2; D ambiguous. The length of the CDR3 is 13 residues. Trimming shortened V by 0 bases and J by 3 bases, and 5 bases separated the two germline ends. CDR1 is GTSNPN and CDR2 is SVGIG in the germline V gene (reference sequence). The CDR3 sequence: CAWSVRDTGELFF. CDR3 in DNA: TGTGCCTGGAGTGTACGAGACACCGGGGAGCTGTTTTTT.

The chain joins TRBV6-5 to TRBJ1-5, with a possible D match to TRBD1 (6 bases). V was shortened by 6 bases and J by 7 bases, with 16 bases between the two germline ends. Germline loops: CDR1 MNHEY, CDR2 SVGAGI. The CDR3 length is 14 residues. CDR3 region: CASRSPGGGQPQHF. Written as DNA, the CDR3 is TGTGCCAGCAGGTCCCCGGGGGGGGGCCAGCCCCAGCATTTT.

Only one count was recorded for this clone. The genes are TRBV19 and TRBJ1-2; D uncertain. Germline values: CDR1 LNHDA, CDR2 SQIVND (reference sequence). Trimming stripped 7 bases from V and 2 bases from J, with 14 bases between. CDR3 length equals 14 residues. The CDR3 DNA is TGTGCCAGTAAGGCAGGAGGGTTAAACTATGGCTACACCTTC. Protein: CASKAGGLNYGYTF.

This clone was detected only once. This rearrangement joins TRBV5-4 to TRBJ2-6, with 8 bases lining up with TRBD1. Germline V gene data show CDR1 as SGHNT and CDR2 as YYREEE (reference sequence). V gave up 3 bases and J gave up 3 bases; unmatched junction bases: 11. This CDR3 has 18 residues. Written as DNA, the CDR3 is TGTGCCAGCAGCTCTCCGGGACAGGCACCTGGTGGGGCCAACGTCCTGACTTTC. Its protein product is CASSSPGQAPGGANVLTF.

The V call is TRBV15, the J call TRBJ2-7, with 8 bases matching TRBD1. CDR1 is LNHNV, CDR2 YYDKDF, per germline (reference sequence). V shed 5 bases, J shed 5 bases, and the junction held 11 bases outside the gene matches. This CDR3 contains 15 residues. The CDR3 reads CATSGATTGAHEQYF. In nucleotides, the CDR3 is TGTGCCACCAGCGGAGCAACGACAGGGGCCCACGAGCAGTACTTC.